Shown below are 6 T cell receptor beta chains from a single sample sequenced in a study of OX40 agonist ivuxolimab in advanced cancers. Some clones are missing from TCRdb's copy, which holds only in-frame ones; the method was immunoSEQ multiplex PCR. The sample yields some 54,000 clones, nearly 80% seen once. The sample in question was CD4+ or CD8+ T cells sorted from blood, obtained in a trial of the OX40 agonist ivuxolimab. The receptors stem from an adult with an advanced solid tumor such as melanoma, head and neck, liver or kidney cancer.

The rearrangement joins TRBV6-5 to TRBJ2-3; a weak D match, TRBD2 (6 bases). Trimming removed 0 bases at V and 1 base at J, with 8 bases between. The germline V gene encodes CDR1 MNHEY and CDR2 SVGAGI. This CDR3 is 15 amino acids long. The CDR3 loop reads CASSYSGEGTDTQYF. In DNA, the CDR3 is TGTGCCAGCAGTTACTCAGGGGAGGGCACAGATACGCAGTATTTT.

For this clone: Mismatch with germline at one junction end may stem from a read error. The sample has other DNA sequences that encode this CDR3 too. The gene calls are TRBV7-9 and TRBJ1-3; D not certain. The CDR3 sequence is 9 residues long. From germline, CDR1 is SEHNR and CDR2 FQNEAQ (reference sequence). Written as DNA, the CDR3 is TGCGCCAGCAGCTTAGACCTGCATTTT. Residues: CASSLDLHF.

The V call is TRBV5-1, the J call TRBJ2-1; 13 positions match TRBD2. With V trimmed by 4 bases and J by 6 bases, 4 bases remained unmatched. The length of the CDR3 is 15 residues. From germline, CDR1 is SGHRS and CDR2 YFSETQ. For the CDR3, the DNA is TGCGCCAGCAGCCCGGGACTAGCGGGAACCAATGAGCAGTTCTTC. This translates into CASSPGLAGTNEQFF.

This clone was counted between two and nine times. V and J are TRBV14 and TRBJ1-1, with TRBD1 identical over 7 bases. Germline values: CDR1 SGHDN, CDR2 FVKESK. This CDR3 has 14 residues. Unmatched junction bases numbered 8, after V lost 5 bases and J lost 5 bases. The CDR3 region is CASSNYRGETEAFF. The CDR3 nucleotides read TGTGCCAGCAGCAACTACAGGGGCGAGACTGAAGCTTTCTTT.

For this clone: One end of the junction is discordant with germline, which a read error may explain. The gene calls are TRBV28 and TRBJ1-1; maybe TRBD1 (6 bases). CDR1 MDHEN and CDR2 SYDVKM come from the germline V gene. CDR3 length: 14 amino acids. CDR3 protein: CASSLLTGNAEAFF. CDR3 bases: TGTGCCAGCAGTTTATTAACAGGGAACGCTGAAGCTTTCTTT.

This chain connects TRBV6-6 to TRBJ1-2; D ambiguous. Trimming pared 9 bases from V and 1 base from J, leaving 9 bases between. The length of the CDR3 is 12 residues. From germline, CDR1 is MNHNY and CDR2 SVGAGI (reference sequence). The CDR3 DNA sequence: TGTGCCAGGCCGGGCAGTAACTATGGCTACACCTTC. Translated: CARPGSNYGYTF.